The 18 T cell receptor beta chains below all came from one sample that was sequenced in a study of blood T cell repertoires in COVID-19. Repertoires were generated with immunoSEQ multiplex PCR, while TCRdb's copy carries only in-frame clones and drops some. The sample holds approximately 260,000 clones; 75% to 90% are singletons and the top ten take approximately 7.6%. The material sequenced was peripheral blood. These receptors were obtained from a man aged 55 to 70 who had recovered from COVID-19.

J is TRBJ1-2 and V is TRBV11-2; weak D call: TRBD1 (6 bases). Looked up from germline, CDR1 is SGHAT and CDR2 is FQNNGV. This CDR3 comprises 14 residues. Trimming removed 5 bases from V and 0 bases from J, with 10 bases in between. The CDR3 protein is CASSRTDTNYGYTF. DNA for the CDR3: TGTGCCAGCAGCCGGACAGACACTAACTATGGCTACACCTTC.

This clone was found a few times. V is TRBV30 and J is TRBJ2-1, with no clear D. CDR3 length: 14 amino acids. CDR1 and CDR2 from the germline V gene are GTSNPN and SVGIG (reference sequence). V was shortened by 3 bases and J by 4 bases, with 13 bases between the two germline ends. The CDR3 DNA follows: TGTGCCTGGAGCCGCGAGGCGGAATACAATGAGCAGTTCTTC. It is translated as CAWSREAEYNEQFF.

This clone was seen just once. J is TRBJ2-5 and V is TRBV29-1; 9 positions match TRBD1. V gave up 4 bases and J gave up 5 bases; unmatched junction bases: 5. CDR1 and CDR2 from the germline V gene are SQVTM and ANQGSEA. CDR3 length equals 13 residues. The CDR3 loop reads CSVGTGELETQYF. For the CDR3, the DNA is TGCAGCGTTGGGACAGGGGAGTTGGAGACCCAGTACTTC. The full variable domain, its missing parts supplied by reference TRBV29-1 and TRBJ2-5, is SAVISQKPSRDICQRGTSLTIQCQVDSQVTMMFWYRQQPGQSLTLIATANQGSEATYESGFVIDKFPISRPNLTFSTLTVSNMSPEDSSIYLCSVGTGELETQYFGPGTRLLVL.

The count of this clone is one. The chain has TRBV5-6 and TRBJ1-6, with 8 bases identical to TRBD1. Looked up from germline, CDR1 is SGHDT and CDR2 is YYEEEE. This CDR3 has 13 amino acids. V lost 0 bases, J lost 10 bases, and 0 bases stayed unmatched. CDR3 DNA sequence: TGTGCCAGCAGCTTGGACAGGGGGTCACCCCTCCACTTT. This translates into CASSLDRGSPLHF.

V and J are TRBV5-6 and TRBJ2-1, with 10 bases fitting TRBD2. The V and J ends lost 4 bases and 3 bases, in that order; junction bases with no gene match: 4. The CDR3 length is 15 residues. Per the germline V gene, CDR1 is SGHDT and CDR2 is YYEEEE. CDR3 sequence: CASSPGLASYNEQFF. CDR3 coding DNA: TGTGCCAGCAGCCCGGGACTAGCGAGCTACAATGAGCAGTTCTTC. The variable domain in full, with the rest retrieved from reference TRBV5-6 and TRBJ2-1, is DAGVTQSPTHLIKTRGQQVTLRCSPKSGHDTVSWYQQALGQGPQFIFQYYEEEERQRGNFPDRFSGHQFPNYSSELNVNALLLGDSALYLCASSPGLASYNEQFFGPGTRLTVL.

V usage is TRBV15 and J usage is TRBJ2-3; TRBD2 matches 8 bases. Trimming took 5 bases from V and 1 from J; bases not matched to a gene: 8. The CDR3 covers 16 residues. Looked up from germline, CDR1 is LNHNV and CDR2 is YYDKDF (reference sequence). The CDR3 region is CATSPGGGVGTDTQYF. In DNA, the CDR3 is TGTGCCACCAGCCCCGGGGGGGGTGTTGGCACAGATACGCAGTATTTT.

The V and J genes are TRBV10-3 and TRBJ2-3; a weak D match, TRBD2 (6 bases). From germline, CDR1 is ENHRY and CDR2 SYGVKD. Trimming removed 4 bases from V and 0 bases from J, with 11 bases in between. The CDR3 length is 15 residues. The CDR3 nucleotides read TGTGCCATCAGTGTAGCGGCTGCTAGCACAGATACGCAGTATTTT. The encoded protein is CAISVAAASTDTQYF.

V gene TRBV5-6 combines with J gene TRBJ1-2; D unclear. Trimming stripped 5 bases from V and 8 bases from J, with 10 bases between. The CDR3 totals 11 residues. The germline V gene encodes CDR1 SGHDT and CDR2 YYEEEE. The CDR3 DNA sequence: TGTGCCAGCAGGCTAGGAGGCGGCTACACCTTC. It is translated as CASRLGGGYTF.

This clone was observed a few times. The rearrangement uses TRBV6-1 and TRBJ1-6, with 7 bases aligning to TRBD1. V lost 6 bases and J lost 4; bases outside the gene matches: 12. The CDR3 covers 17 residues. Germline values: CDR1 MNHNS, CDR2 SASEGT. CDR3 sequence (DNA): TGTGCCAGCAGAGAAAAGACCGGGACAGTATATAATTCACCCCTCCACTTT. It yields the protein CASREKTGTVYNSPLHF.

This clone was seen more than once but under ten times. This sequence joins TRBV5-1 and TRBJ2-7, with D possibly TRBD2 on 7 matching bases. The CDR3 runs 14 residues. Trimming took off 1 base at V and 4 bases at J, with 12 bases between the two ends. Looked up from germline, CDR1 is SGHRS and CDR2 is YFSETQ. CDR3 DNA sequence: TGCGCCAGCAGCTTGTGGGCGGGGGCGTACGAGCAGTACGTC. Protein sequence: CASSLWAGAYEQYV.

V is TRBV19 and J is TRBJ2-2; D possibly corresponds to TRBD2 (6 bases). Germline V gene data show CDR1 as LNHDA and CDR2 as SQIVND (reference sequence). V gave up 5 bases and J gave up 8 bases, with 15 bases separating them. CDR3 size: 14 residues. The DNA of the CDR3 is TGTGCCAGTAGTCCTCTACGCGGGGTTGGGGAGCTGTTTTTT. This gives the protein CASSPLRGVGELFF.

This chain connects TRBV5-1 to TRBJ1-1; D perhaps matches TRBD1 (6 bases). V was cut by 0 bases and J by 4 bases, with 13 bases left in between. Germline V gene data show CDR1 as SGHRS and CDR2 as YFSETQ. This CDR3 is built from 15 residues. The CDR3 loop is CASSLGDTYGTEAFF. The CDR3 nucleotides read TGCGCCAGCAGCTTGGGGGACACCTACGGCACTGAAGCTTTCTTT.

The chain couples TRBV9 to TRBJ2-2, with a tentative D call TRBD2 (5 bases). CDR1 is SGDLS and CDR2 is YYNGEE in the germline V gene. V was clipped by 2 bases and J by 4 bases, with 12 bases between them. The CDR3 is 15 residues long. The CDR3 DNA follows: TGTGCCAGCAGCGTTTCCGGGATCGGCACCGGGGAGCTGTTTTTT. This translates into CASSVSGIGTGELFF.

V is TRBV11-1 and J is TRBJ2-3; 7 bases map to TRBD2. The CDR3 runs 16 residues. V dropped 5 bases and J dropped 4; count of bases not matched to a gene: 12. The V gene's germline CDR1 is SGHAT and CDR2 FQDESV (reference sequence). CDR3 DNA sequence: TGTGCCAGCAGCCCTAACGGGGGGTTAATCCCAGATACGCAGTATTTT. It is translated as CASSPNGGLIPDTQYF.

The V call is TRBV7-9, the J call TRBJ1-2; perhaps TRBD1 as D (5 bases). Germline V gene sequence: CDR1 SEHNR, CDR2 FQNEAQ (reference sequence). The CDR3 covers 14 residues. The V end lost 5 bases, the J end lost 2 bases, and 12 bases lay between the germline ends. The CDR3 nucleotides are TGTGCCAGCAGCCGTGACAGATACAACTATGGCTACACCTTC. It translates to CASSRDRYNYGYTF.

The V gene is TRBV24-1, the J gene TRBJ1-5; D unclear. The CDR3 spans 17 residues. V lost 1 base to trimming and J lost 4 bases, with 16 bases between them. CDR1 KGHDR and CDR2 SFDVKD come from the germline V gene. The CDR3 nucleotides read TGTGCCACCAGTGATTTATCTTTGGCTCCTTTGAATCAGCCCCAGCATTTT. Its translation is CATSDLSLAPLNQPQHF.

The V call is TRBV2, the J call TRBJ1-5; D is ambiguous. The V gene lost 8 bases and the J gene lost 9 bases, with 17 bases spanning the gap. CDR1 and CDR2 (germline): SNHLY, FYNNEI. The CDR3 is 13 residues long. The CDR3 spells CASSGLPEGPQHF. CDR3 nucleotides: TGTGCCAGCTCCGGCCTGCCCGAGGGGCCCCAGCATTTT.

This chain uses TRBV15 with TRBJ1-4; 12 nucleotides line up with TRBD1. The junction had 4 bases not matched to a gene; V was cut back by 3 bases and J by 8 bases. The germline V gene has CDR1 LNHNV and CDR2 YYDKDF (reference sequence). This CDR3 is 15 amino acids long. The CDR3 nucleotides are TGTGCCACCAGCAGTGGGGACAGGGGGCCCGAAAAACTGTTTTTT. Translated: CATSSGDRGPEKLFF.